This TCR beta chain was found in a study of CD8 T cell repertoires and HIV-1 epitope variants. Whole-study context: Each of Twenty-five Gag and Nef epitope peptides stimulated a separate culture.

Sequencing of TCR beta CDR3 used immunoSEQ survey depth. The protocol was immunoSEQ multiplex PCR, while the TCRdb copy is restricted to in-frame clones and leaves out a portion. The data show thousands of clones, about 71% seen once. Germline V gene lookup returns CDR1 MNHEY and CDR2 SMNVEV (reference sequence). This CDR3 contains 14 residues. Trimming removed 3 bases from V and 2 bases from J, with 9 bases in between. Study-wide results and caveats: Most of the nine antigen-specific clonotypes appeared cross-reactive to autologous or escape variants.

Concerning this clone: As yet, its antigen is unknown.

The clonotype originates from a male donor with HIV. The J gene is TRBJ2-3, the V gene TRBV27; D is unresolved. Sequenced: cultured CD8+ T cells derived from PBMCs. The chain's CDR3 is CASSLGGPTDTQYF. The CDR3 DNA follows: TGTGCCAGCAGTTTGGGCGGCCCCACAGATACGCAGTATTTT.